The present TCR beta chain was sequenced within a study of persistence of HIV-infected CD4 T cells. Across the whole study: Up to about 200 mL blood was drawn at multiple time points; a couple of donors had single-time leukapheresis.

Study results and limitations: Degenerate expanded CDR3beta sequences were enriched among CMV- and Gag-responding cells.

Stimulation used approximately 10 ug/mL lysate from CMV-infected fibroblasts. Sorted nonresponding memory CD4+ T cells were CD40L-negative, CD69-negative, CD45RO-high. Trimming at V came to 3 bases and at J to 3 bases, leaving 6 bases not matched to a gene. The CDR3 has 17 amino acids. In germline, CDR1 is MRHNA, CDR2 SNTAGT. This was the immunoSEQ version 4 assay in survey mode. The assay was immunoSEQ multiplex PCR, and TCRdb's table has in-frame clones only and misses some. The sample consists of about 37,000 clones, about 85% of them appearing once. A remark on this clone: The antigen is not known.

The specimen comprised CD4+ T cells sorted from PBMCs after roughly 18-hour stimulation, sampled from a patient who received antiretroviral therapy. V is TRBV6-4 and J is TRBJ2-6, with 9 bases lining up with TRBD1. This TCR derives from an adult man with HIV who was CMV-seropositive. CDR3 sequence (DNA): TGTGCCAGCAGTGAGGGGACAGGGATTTATGGGGCCAACGTCCTGACTTTC. Amino acid sequence: CASSEGTGIYGANVLTF.